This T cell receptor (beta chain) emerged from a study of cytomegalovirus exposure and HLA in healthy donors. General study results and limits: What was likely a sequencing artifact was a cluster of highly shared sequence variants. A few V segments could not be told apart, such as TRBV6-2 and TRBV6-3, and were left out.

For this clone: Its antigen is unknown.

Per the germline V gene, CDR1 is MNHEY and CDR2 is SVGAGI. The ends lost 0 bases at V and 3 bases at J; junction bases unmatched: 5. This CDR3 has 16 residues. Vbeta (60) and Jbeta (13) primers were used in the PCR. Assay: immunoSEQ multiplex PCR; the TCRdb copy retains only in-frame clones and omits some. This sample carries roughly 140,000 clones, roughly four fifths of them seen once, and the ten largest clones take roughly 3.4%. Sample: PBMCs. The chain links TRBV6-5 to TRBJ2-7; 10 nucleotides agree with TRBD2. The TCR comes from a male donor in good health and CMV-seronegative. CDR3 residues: CASSYSPRTSGYEQYF. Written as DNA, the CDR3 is TGTGCCAGCAGTTACTCCCCCCGGACTAGCGGCTACGAGCAGTACTTC.